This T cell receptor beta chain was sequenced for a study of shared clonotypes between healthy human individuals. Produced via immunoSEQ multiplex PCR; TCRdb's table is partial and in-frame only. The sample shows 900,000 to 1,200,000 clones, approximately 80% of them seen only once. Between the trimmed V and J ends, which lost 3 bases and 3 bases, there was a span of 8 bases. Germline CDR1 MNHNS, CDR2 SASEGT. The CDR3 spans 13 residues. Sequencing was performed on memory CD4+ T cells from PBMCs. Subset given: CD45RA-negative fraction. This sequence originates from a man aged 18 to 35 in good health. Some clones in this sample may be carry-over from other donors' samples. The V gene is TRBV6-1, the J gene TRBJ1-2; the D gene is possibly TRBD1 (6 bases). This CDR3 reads CASSEGAHYGYTF. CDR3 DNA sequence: TGTGCCAGCAGTGAGGGGGCTCACTATGGCTACACCTTC.